Presented here are 24 T cell receptor beta chains from one specimen sequenced in a study of cytomegalovirus exposure and HLA in healthy donors (TCRdb year 2017). The library was prepared using the immunoSEQ multiplex PCR assay. A mixture of 60 forward primers for TCR Vbeta segments and 13 reverse primers for TCR Jbeta segments was used in the multiplex PCR. TCRdb mirrors the immuneACCESS table, restricted to in-frame sequences. Some clones are absent from its copies; in checked studies, under half trace to an unresolved V gene, and the reason for the others is unknown. The sample table records about 150,000 clones; around 80% of these occur just once. The ten largest clones represent around 14% of the sample. The sample consisted of PBMCs. These receptors were obtained from a woman between 40 and 55 years old in good health and CMV-seronegative.

The chain combines TRBV4-2 with TRBJ1-2; possibly TRBD1 for D (5 bases). Germline CDR1 LGHNA, CDR2 YNFKEQ. V lost 0 bases to trimming and J lost 3 bases, with 20 bases between them. CDR3 length: 18 amino acids. CDR3 protein: CASSQDLHRGGFYYGYTF. In DNA form, the CDR3 reads TGTGCCAGCAGCCAAGATCTGCATCGGGGGGGGTTTTACTATGGCTACACCTTC.

This chain joins TRBV11-3 and TRBJ2-1, with D possibly TRBD2 on 6 matching bases. This CDR3 region has 14 residues. Trimming took 5 bases from V and 8 from J, leaving 16 bases between them. CDR1 SGHNT and CDR2 YENEEA come from the germline V gene. Here the CDR3 reads CASSPGGAGDEQFF. The CDR3 DNA follows: TGTGCCAGCAGCCCCGGCGGGGCTGGGGATGAGCAGTTCTTC. The full variable domain, with the rest looked up from reference TRBV11-3 and TRBJ2-1, is EAGVVQSPRYKIIEKKQPVAFWCNPISGHNTLYWYLQNLGQGPELLIRYENEEAVDDSQLPKDRFSAERLKGVDSTLKIQPAELGDSAVYLCASSPGGAGDEQFFGPGTRLTVL.

This clone was seen only once. The chain is built from TRBV28 and TRBJ2-7; 9 nucleotides align to TRBD2. With 5 bases clipped from V and 5 bases from J, the junction kept 7 bases outside the gene matches. CDR3 length equals 14 residues. Germline-derived CDR1 and CDR2 are MDHEN and SYDVKM. CDR3 in amino acids: CASSGGGGVHEQYF. The CDR3 DNA reads as TGTGCCAGCAGTGGGGGCGGGGGGGTCCACGAGCAGTACTTC.

Here the CDR3 reads CASSQNWGQGAFNNEQFF. For the CDR3, the DNA is TGCGCCAGCAGCCAAAATTGGGGACAGGGGGCGTTTAACAATGAGCAGTTCTTC. V gene TRBV4-3 combines with J gene TRBJ2-1; 12 nucleotides agree with TRBD1. Germline assignment: CDR1 LGHNA and CDR2 YSLEER. This CDR3 is built from 18 residues. After removal of 2 bases from V and 5 bases from J, the junction contained 10 bases not matched to a gene.

CDR3 amino acids: CASSPGRGNEKLFF. CDR3 in DNA: TGTGCCAGCAGCCCCGGACGGGGAAATGAAAAACTGTTTTTT. The genes are TRBV6-1 and TRBJ1-4; D ambiguous. This CDR3 contains 14 residues. CDR1 MNHNS and CDR2 SASEGT come from the germline V gene. Trimming removed 6 bases from V and 5 bases from J, with 13 bases in between.

The chain uses TRBV11-2 and TRBJ2-7, with unresolved D. CDR1 SGHAT and CDR2 FQNNGV come from the germline V gene. This CDR3 comprises 12 residues. V was shortened by 2 bases and J by 5 bases, with 7 bases between the two germline ends. As DNA, the CDR3 is TGTGCCAGCAGCTTACTTCGGGACGAGCAGTACTTC. As protein: CASSLLRDEQYF.

The chain combines TRBV29-1 with TRBJ1-3, with unresolved D. V dropped 2 bases and J dropped 4 bases, with 3 bases sitting between them. The CDR3 covers 11 residues. Germline V gives CDR1 SQVTM, CDR2 ANQGSEA. The CDR3 here is CSVERGNTIYF. CDR3 nucleotides: TGCAGCGTTGAACGGGGAAACACCATATATTTT.

This rearrangement joins TRBV6-5 to TRBJ1-2, with D perhaps matching TRBD1 (6 bases). V dropped 7 bases and J dropped 5 bases, with 11 bases sitting between them. Per germline, CDR1 MNHEY and CDR2 SVGAGI. The CDR3 contains 12 residues. CDR3 in amino acids: CASTAGDYGYTF. CDR3 coding DNA: TGTGCCAGCACTGCAGGGGATTATGGCTACACCTTC.

The CDR3 nucleotides read TGTGCCAGCAGCTGGACTAGCGTGTCCTACGAGCAGTACTTC. Protein sequence: CASSWTSVSYEQYF. The chain employs TRBV7-9 and TRBJ2-7; 9 bases match TRBD2. Germline CDR1 reads SEHNR; CDR2 reads FQNEAQ (reference sequence). The CDR3 covers 14 residues. Germline trimming cut 4 bases from V and 1 base from J; bases unmatched to any gene: 2.

This sequence joins TRBV18 and TRBJ1-2; 9 bases fit TRBD1. Unmatched junction bases numbered 8, after V lost 2 bases and J lost 4 bases. The germline gives CDR1 KGHSH, CDR2 LQKENI. The CDR3 is 16 residues long. The CDR3 spells CASSPSQGASFYGYTF. The DNA for the CDR3 is TGTGCCAGCTCACCATCACAGGGGGCTTCTTTCTATGGCTACACCTTC.

The chain links TRBV19 to TRBJ2-7; 10 positions agree with TRBD1. The J segment lost 3 bases and the V segment lost 5 bases, leaving 4 bases of the junction unmatched. Germline CDR1 reads LNHDA; CDR2 reads SQIVND (reference sequence). This CDR3 comprises 14 residues. The CDR3 bases are TGTGCCAGTAGTTCTGGGACAGGGGACTACGAGCAGTACTTC. The encoded protein is CASSSGTGDYEQYF.

The chain has TRBV30 and TRBJ2-1; 8 bases match TRBD2. The CDR3 totals 14 residues. CDR1 GTSNPN and CDR2 SVGIG come from the germline V gene (reference sequence). The junction had 7 bases not matched to a gene; V was cut back by 2 bases and J by 7 bases. The DNA of the CDR3 is TGTGCCTGGAGTACCGGGACTAGGCAGAATGAGCAGTTCTTC. This gives the protein CAWSTGTRQNEQFF.

This clone was found once. The genes are TRBV5-5 and TRBJ1-1; D unresolved. Germline CDR1 SGHKS, CDR2 YYEKEE (reference sequence). The CDR3 is 16 amino acids. V lost 4 bases and J 3 bases, leaving 19 bases between the germline ends. In DNA form, the CDR3 reads TGTGCCAGCAGCCCCGGTGTTCGCCCTGGAGACACTGAAGCTTTCTTT. Encoded protein: CASSPGVRPGDTEAFF.

This clone has a handful of counts. This sequence joins TRBV2 and TRBJ2-1; TRBD1 aligns across 8 bases. This CDR3 is built from 16 residues. V lost 1 base, J lost 4 bases, and 6 bases stayed unmatched. In germline, CDR1 is SNHLY, CDR2 FYNNEI. The CDR3 DNA reads as TGTGCCAGCAGTGAAGAAACAGGGGGTTGGTACAATGAGCAGTTCTTC. The encoded protein is CASSEETGGWYNEQFF.

This chain uses TRBV28 with TRBJ1-5, with TRBD1 matching 8 bases. Germline V gives CDR1 MDHEN, CDR2 SYDVKM. The CDR3 is 15 amino acids. J was trimmed by 6 bases and V by 7 bases; bases with no gene match: 11. The DNA for the CDR3 is TGTGCCAGCACTCCGGACAGGGAGGATGGTCAGCCCCAGCATTTT. It is translated as CASTPDREDGQPQHF.

The V call is TRBV2, the J call TRBJ2-7, with D possibly matching TRBD1 (5 bases). The CDR3 contains 11 residues. V gave up 4 bases and J gave up 5 bases, with 6 bases separating them. Germline values: CDR1 SNHLY, CDR2 FYNNEI. The CDR3 region has the DNA TGTGCCAGCAGTGCCAGGGACGAGCAGTACTTC. Protein product: CASSARDEQYF. Looking up the rest from reference TRBV2 and TRBJ2-7 gives the full variable domain: EPEVTQTPSHQVTQMGQEVILRCVPISNHLYFYWYRQILGQKVEFLVSFYNNEISEKSEIFDDQFSVERPDGSNFTLKIRSTKLEDSAMYFCASSARDEQYFGPGTRLTVT.

V usage is TRBV11-2 and J usage is TRBJ2-1; 7 bases align to TRBD1. Unmatched junction bases numbered 7, after V lost 2 bases and J lost 6 bases. Germline V gene sequence: CDR1 SGHAT, CDR2 FQNNGV. The CDR3 has 15 residues. CDR3 loop: CASSLIGGAANEQFF. The CDR3 nucleotides are TGTGCCAGCAGCTTAATAGGGGGCGCCGCCAATGAGCAGTTCTTC.

This sequence joins TRBV5-5 and TRBJ1-4; possibly TRBD1 for D (6 bases). Trimming pared 0 bases from V and 8 bases from J, leaving 14 bases between. This CDR3 is built from 15 residues. CDR1 and CDR2 from the germline V gene are SGHKS and YYEKEE (reference sequence). The CDR3 region is CASSLVGTPEEKLFF. CDR3 DNA: TGTGCCAGCAGCTTGGTCGGGACACCAGAAGAAAAACTGTTTTTT.

This chain joins TRBV4-3 and TRBJ1-2; 7 bases match TRBD1. CDR1 is LGHNA and CDR2 is YSLEER in the germline V gene. The CDR3 totals 15 residues. J gave up 4 bases and V 0 bases, and 5 bases lay outside the gene matches. The CDR3 DNA reads as TGCGCCAGCAGCCAAGATCTTGGGGACAGCTATGGCTACACCTTC. Translation gives CASSQDLGDSYGYTF.

V usage is TRBV18 and J usage is TRBJ1-1; TRBD1 matches 7 bases. Germline lookup yields CDR1 KGHSH and CDR2 LQKENI. The length of the CDR3 is 15 residues. Trimming cost V 5 bases and J 4 bases; bases outside gene matches: 10. CDR3 sequence: CASSVSQGESTEAFF. The CDR3 region has the DNA TGTGCCAGCTCAGTATCTCAGGGGGAGAGCACTGAAGCTTTCTTT.

The chain links TRBV19 to TRBJ2-1; the D gene is possibly TRBD1 (6 bases). CDR1 LNHDA and CDR2 SQIVND come from the germline V gene (reference sequence). Deletions cut 7 bases from V and 3 bases from J, with 13 bases between. This CDR3 is built from 14 residues. As DNA, the CDR3 is TGTGCCAGTATCCGAACAGGGCACTACAATGAGCAGTTCTTC. Amino acid sequence: CASIRTGHYNEQFF.

This clone was detected a few times. The chain carries TRBV4-2 and TRBJ1-4; D is unclear. The CDR3 extends over 14 amino acids. Trimming shortened V by 1 base and J by 5 bases, and 8 bases separated the two germline ends. Germline CDR1 is LGHNA and CDR2 is YNFKEQ. CDR3 sequence reads: CASSQGRANEKLFF. CDR3 bases: TGTGCCAGCAGCCAAGGTCGCGCGAATGAAAAACTGTTTTTT.

The chain uses TRBV9 and TRBJ2-3; D may be TRBD1 (6 bases). Germline loops: CDR1 SGDLS, CDR2 YYNGEE. The CDR3 length is 15 residues. The ends were cut back, 5 bases at V and 3 bases at J, with 16 bases in the middle. The CDR3 loop reads CASRGDTVSTDTQYF. CDR3 sequence (DNA): TGTGCCAGCAGGGGGGACACCGTAAGTACAGATACGCAGTATTTT.

Remarks on this clone: The CDR3 end shows no conserved phenylalanine or tryptophan, and so a read error is likely. The rearrangement uses TRBV2 and TRBJ1-5; perhaps TRBD1 as D (6 bases). Deletions cut 2 bases from V and 1 base from J, with 9 bases between. This CDR3 is 15 amino acids long. Germline V gene lookup returns CDR1 SNHLY and CDR2 FYNNEI. Here the CDR3 reads CASSERGGSNQPQHL. The CDR3 DNA follows: TGTGCCAGCAGTGAAAGGGGGGGAAGCAATCAGCCCCAGCATCTT.